Each of the 30 T cell receptor beta chains below was sequenced from the same sample in a study of shared T cell receptors in the human thymus. Here immunoSEQ multiplex PCR was the method, and the copy in TCRdb shows in-frame clones only, minus some. The sample has some 720,000 clones, roughly 88% seen once. The same sample was also studied in work on human thymus T cells.

Sequencing used thymocytes. All receptors derive from a boy under two years old with a congenital heart defect.

The chain carries TRBV19 and TRBJ2-2; maybe TRBD1 (6 bases). The CDR3 runs 17 residues. Per germline, CDR1 LNHDA and CDR2 SQIVND (reference sequence). V was cut by 8 bases and J by 1 base, with 20 bases left in between. CDR3 nucleotide sequence: TGTGCCAGTGACAACGAGATGGGGGCGGGGAACACCGGGGAGCTGTTTTTT. Translated: CASDNEMGAGNTGELFF.

The chain is built from TRBV28 and TRBJ2-1; TRBD2 matches 13 bases. CDR3 length: 20 amino acids. CDR1 MDHEN and CDR2 SYDVKM come from the germline V gene. After removal of 3 bases from V and 3 bases from J, the junction contained 14 bases not matched to a gene. In nucleotides, the CDR3 is TGTGCCAGCAGTTTTGGGGTTACACGGACTAGCGGGAGTATCTACAATGAGCAGTTCTTC. Encoded protein: CASSFGVTRTSGSIYNEQFF.

In this sample, this clone turned up once. The chain employs TRBV29-1 and TRBJ2-3; 7 nucleotides align to TRBD1. CDR3 length: 15 amino acids. Per the germline V gene, CDR1 is SQVTM and CDR2 is ANQGSEA. Trimming took 7 bases from V and 0 from J; bases not matched to a gene: 10. CDR3 in amino acids: CSASGQQPSTDTQYF. The CDR3 coding sequence is TGCAGCGCCTCGGGACAGCAACCCAGCACAGATACGCAGTATTTT.

The rearrangement uses TRBV27 and TRBJ1-4, with TRBD1 matching over 7 bases. J lost 7 bases, V lost 7 bases, and 9 bases had no gene match. Germline loops: CDR1 MNHEY, CDR2 SMNVEV (reference sequence). The CDR3 sequence is 14 residues long. CDR3 sequence (DNA): TGTGCCAGCACTTCAGGGACAGAGGGTGAAAAACTGTTTTTT. It is translated as CASTSGTEGEKLFF.

The DNA of the CDR3 is TGTGCCAGCAAGGGGATAGCACGCAATGAGCAGTTCTTC. Its translation: CASKGIARNEQFF. The chain uses TRBV2 and TRBJ2-1, with D possibly TRBD1 on 5 matching bases. The CDR3 contains 13 residues. Looked up from germline, CDR1 is SNHLY and CDR2 is FYNNEI. V was cut by 7 bases and J by 6 bases, with 13 bases left in between. The full variable domain, with the rest looked up from reference TRBV2 and TRBJ2-1, is EPEVTQTPSHQVTQMGQEVILRCVPISNHLYFYWYRQILGQKVEFLVSFYNNEISEKSEIFDDQFSVERPDGSNFTLKIRSTKLEDSAMYFCASKGIARNEQFFGPGTRLTVL.

CDR3 region: CAWRAPSRGRGYGYTF. In nucleotides, the CDR3 is TGTGCCTGGAGGGCCCCTTCCAGGGGGCGCGGCTATGGCTACACCTTC. This chain uses TRBV30 with TRBJ1-2; 8 nucleotides align to TRBD1. The length of the CDR3 is 16 residues. Per germline, CDR1 GTSNPN and CDR2 SVGIG (reference sequence). V was clipped by 3 bases and J by 4 bases; unmatched bases: 13.

This clone showed up just a few times. The chain is built from TRBV7-6 and TRBJ2-3, with a weak D call TRBD1 (6 bases). The CDR3 is made up of 14 amino acids. Germline-derived CDR1 and CDR2 are SGHVS and FNYEAQ. Trimming left V 4 bases short and J 2 bases short, with 10 bases between. This CDR3 is CASSSGQNTDTQYF. CDR3 coding DNA: TGTGCCAGCAGCTCCGGACAGAACACAGATACGCAGTATTTT.

The chain couples TRBV19 to TRBJ2-5, with 12 bases fitting TRBD1. V lost 3 bases, J lost 3 bases, and 8 bases stayed unmatched. This CDR3 is built from 17 residues. Germline V gives CDR1 LNHDA, CDR2 SQIVND (reference sequence). The CDR3 region has the DNA TGTGCCAGTAGTATCCCTGGGACAGGGGGCGTCGAAGAGACCCAGTACTTC. As protein: CASSIPGTGGVEETQYF.

The J gene is TRBJ2-1, the V gene TRBV14, with a possible D match to TRBD2 (6 bases). Germline CDR1 and CDR2: SGHDN and FVKESK. The ends were cut back, 5 bases at V and 7 bases at J, with 18 bases in the middle. This CDR3 is built from 15 residues. The chain's CDR3 is CASSGRRDSGNEQFF. The CDR3 nucleotides are TGTGCCAGCAGCGGGCGCCGGGACTCAGGAAATGAGCAGTTCTTC. The whole variable domain, remainder taken from reference TRBV14 and TRBJ2-1, is EAGVTQFPSHSVIEKGQTVTLRCDPISGHDNLYWYRRVMGKEIKFLLHFVKESKQDESGMPNNRFLAERTGGTYSTLKVQPAELEDSGVYFCASSGRRDSGNEQFFGPGTRLTVL.

The genes are TRBV4-2 and TRBJ1-1, with D possibly being TRBD1 (5 bases). This CDR3 has 15 amino acids. Trimming removed 0 bases at V and 0 bases at J, with 8 bases between. In germline, CDR1 is LGHNA, CDR2 YNFKEQ. CDR3 amino acids: CASSQETAMNTEAFF. The CDR3 DNA is TGTGCCAGCAGCCAAGAGACAGCTATGAACACTGAAGCTTTCTTT.

This clone was counted between two and nine times. The gene calls are TRBV30 and TRBJ2-1; tentatively, D is TRBD2 (7 bases). CDR1 is GTSNPN, CDR2 SVGIG, per germline (reference sequence). The CDR3 consists of 16 residues. Trimming took off 0 bases at V and 3 bases at J, with 15 bases between the two ends. The DNA of the CDR3 is TGTGCCTGGAGTGTAAGGGAGCGGGACAACTACAATGAGCAGTTCTTC. Translated: CAWSVRERDNYNEQFF.

The chain has TRBV21-1 and TRBJ2-3; TRBD2, the table's D call, lacks a check against the DNA. TRBV21-1 is shown as a pseudogene. CDR3 length: 15 residues. CDR3 coding DNA: TGTGCCAGCAGCGCAGCCACTGACGGCGGAGGTACGCAGTATTTT. Its translation: CASSAATDGGGTQYF.

The V and J genes are TRBV12-5 and TRBJ1-2; weak D call: TRBD1 (5 bases). Per the germline V gene, CDR1 is LGHNT and CDR2 is FRNRAP. V was cut by 7 bases and J by 2 bases, with 14 bases left in between. The CDR3 length is 14 residues. CDR3: CASASGHPNYGYTF. The CDR3 DNA is TGTGCTAGTGCCTCAGGGCATCCGAACTATGGCTACACCTTC.

The chain links TRBV4-2 to TRBJ2-3, with TRBD2 matching 15 bases. V lost 0 bases and J lost 6; bases outside the gene matches: 7. Germline V gene data show CDR1 as LGHNA and CDR2 as YNFKEQ. This CDR3 spans 18 amino acids. The CDR3 DNA sequence: TGTGCCAGCAGCCAAGATGGGGGACTAGCGGGGGGTAGGGATACGCAGTATTTT. The encoded protein is CASSQDGGLAGGRDTQYF.

This sequence joins TRBV13 and TRBJ2-7; D is perhaps TRBD1 (6 bases). The CDR3 consists of 15 residues. CDR1 and CDR2 from the germline V gene are PRHDT and FYEKMQ (reference sequence). V was cut by 5 bases and J by 3 bases, with 17 bases left in between. The CDR3 reads CASSPRGSGHYEQYF. DNA of the CDR3: TGTGCCAGCAGCCCCAGGGGTTCCGGCCACTACGAGCAGTACTTC.

This chain joins TRBV5-6 and TRBJ1-2; maybe TRBD1 (5 bases). Germline V CDR1 and CDR2: SGHDT, YYEEEE. V lost 0 bases and J 3 bases, leaving 18 bases between the germline ends. The CDR3 spans 17 residues. CDR3 protein: CASSLGLGARAHYGYTF. CDR3 in DNA: TGTGCCAGCAGCTTGGGGTTAGGGGCCCGAGCTCACTATGGCTACACCTTC.

Note on this clone: Other DNA sequences from this sample encode an identical CDR3 as well. The gene calls are TRBV27 and TRBJ2-7, with D possibly being TRBD1 (6 bases). Trimming cost V 5 bases and J 1 base, with 12 bases left between them. The CDR3 runs to 14 residues. Germline assignment: CDR1 MNHEY and CDR2 SMNVEV (reference sequence). CDR3 region: CASSPRQVSYEQYF. The CDR3 nucleotides are TGTGCCAGCAGTCCCCGACAGGTTTCCTACGAGCAGTACTTC.

The gene calls are TRBV15 and TRBJ2-1, with 7 bases that match TRBD2. The junction had 2 bases not matched to a gene; V was cut back by 0 bases and J by 0 bases. This CDR3 spans 16 amino acids. The germline gives CDR1 LNHNV, CDR2 YYDKDF (reference sequence). CDR3 nucleotides: TGTGCCACCAGCAGAGATGGCGGGAGCTCCTACAATGAGCAGTTCTTC. Protein product: CATSRDGGSSYNEQFF.

The genes are TRBV5-6 and TRBJ2-5, with 13 bases matching TRBD2. In germline, CDR1 is SGHDT, CDR2 YYEEEE. V trimming: 2 bases; J trimming: 12 bases; junction bases outside the gene matches: 7. This CDR3 is 14 amino acids long. The CDR3 spells CASSLLAGGRIEYF. CDR3 bases: TGTGCCAGCAGCTTACTAGCGGGAGGGCGAATCGAGTACTTC.

The chain recombines TRBV30 with TRBJ1-3, with D possibly TRBD1 on 5 matching bases. The V gene lost 4 bases and the J gene lost 3 bases, with 10 bases spanning the gap. Germline CDR1 and CDR2: GTSNPN and SVGIG (reference sequence). The CDR3 length is 13 residues. CDR3 protein: CAWTGGYGNTIYF. In DNA, the CDR3 is TGTGCCTGGACCGGGGGTTATGGAAACACCATATATTTT.

Worth noting for this clone: At one end, the junction sequence differs from germline, possibly due to a read error. J is TRBJ2-7 and V is TRBV2; D gene uncertain. Germline V gene data show CDR1 as SNHLY and CDR2 as FYNNEI. This CDR3 has 13 amino acids. The DNA for the CDR3 is TGTGCCAACAGTGAGTTCGAGCCGGGCGAGCAGTACTTC. Its translation is CANSEFEPGEQYF.

The V and J genes are TRBV4-3 and TRBJ2-3; 9 nucleotides line up with TRBD2. The CDR3 covers 18 residues. From germline, CDR1 is LGHNA and CDR2 YSLEER. Trimming at V came to 3 bases and at J to 1 base, leaving 11 bases not matched to a gene. Here the CDR3 DNA reads TGCGCCAGCAGCCAGGGGGGGTTAGCGGGAGCGGGCACAGATACGCAGTATTTT. Encoded protein: CASSQGGLAGAGTDTQYF.

The V call is TRBV4-2, the J call TRBJ2-3; 11 bases line up with TRBD2. The CDR3 runs to 16 residues. The V gene end was trimmed by 0 bases and the J gene end by 5 bases; junction bases not matched to a gene: 4. CDR1 and CDR2 from the germline V gene are LGHNA and YNFKEQ. The CDR3 here is CASSQELAGAGDTQYF. The CDR3 region has the DNA TGTGCCAGCAGCCAAGAACTAGCGGGAGCCGGAGATACGCAGTATTTT.

V gene TRBV6-5 combines with J gene TRBJ2-5; 7 bases align to TRBD1. CDR1 is MNHEY, CDR2 SVGAGI, per germline. This CDR3 is built from 15 residues. With 6 bases clipped from V and 2 bases from J, the junction kept 9 bases outside the gene matches. The CDR3 coding sequence is TGTGCCAGCAGGTCGGGACAGTCATCTCAAGAGACCCAGTACTTC. Translating it yields CASRSGQSSQETQYF.

The CDR3 nucleotides read TGTGCCTGGAAAGAGGATCGACCCCAACCCTACGAGCAGTACTTC. It specifies CAWKEDRPQPYEQYF. The chain joins TRBV30 to TRBJ2-7; D remains unclear. This CDR3 has 15 amino acids. Germline-derived CDR1 and CDR2 are GTSNPN and SVGIG (reference sequence). Trimming took off 4 bases at V and 2 bases at J, with 18 bases between the two ends.

The V and J genes are TRBV10-3 and TRBJ1-4; 7 nucleotides agree with TRBD1. CDR1 and CDR2 (germline): ENHRY, SYGVKD. Germline trimming cut 10 bases from V and 4 bases from J; bases unmatched to any gene: 3. This CDR3 comprises 12 residues. DNA for the CDR3: TGTGCCACGGACAGGCGTAATGAAAAACTGTTTTTT. This sequence encodes CATDRRNEKLFF.

This sequence joins TRBV7-3 and TRBJ2-2; D may be TRBD2 (5 bases). Germline CDR1 and CDR2: SGHTA and FQGTGA. There are 13 residues in the CDR3. Trimming shortened V by 3 bases and J by 6 bases, and 8 bases separated the two germline ends. This chain's CDR3 is CASSFERAGELFF. CDR3 in DNA: TGTGCCAGCAGCTTCGAGAGGGCCGGGGAGCTGTTTTTT. Together with reference TRBV7-3 and TRBJ2-2, the CDR3 gives the full variable domain: GAGVSQTPSNKVTEKGKYVELRCDPISGHTALYWYRQSLGQGPEFLIYFQGTGAADDSGLPNDRFFAVRPEGSVSTLKIQRTERGDSAVYLCASSFERAGELFFGEGSRLTVL.

V usage is TRBV5-4 and J usage is TRBJ2-5, with D possibly matching TRBD1 (5 bases). V was clipped by 5 bases and J by 5 bases, with 19 bases between them. The CDR3 spans 15 residues. Germline CDR1 SGHNT, CDR2 YYREEE (reference sequence). CDR3 nucleotides: TGTGCCAGCAGTTCGGACCGACAGAACGTTGAGACCCAGTACTTC. The encoded protein is CASSSDRQNVETQYF.

The rearrangement links TRBV5-1 to TRBJ2-5, with 8 bases fitting TRBD1. There are 16 residues in the CDR3. V lost 2 bases and J lost 1; bases outside the gene matches: 7. The germline gives CDR1 SGHRS, CDR2 YFSETQ. This chain's CDR3 is CASSFATGTGQETQYF. CDR3 sequence (DNA): TGCGCCAGCAGCTTTGCCACCGGGACAGGCCAAGAGACCCAGTACTTC.

In its sample, this clone was seen once. This chain links TRBV4-3 with TRBJ2-1; 10 nucleotides agree with TRBD1. V gave up 1 base and J gave up 7 bases; unmatched junction bases: 7. From germline, CDR1 is LGHNA and CDR2 YSLEER. The CDR3 has 16 residues. As DNA, the CDR3 is TGCGCCAGCAGCCAAGGGACAGGGGGATCACGGAATGAGCAGTTCTTC. Translation gives CASSQGTGGSRNEQFF.